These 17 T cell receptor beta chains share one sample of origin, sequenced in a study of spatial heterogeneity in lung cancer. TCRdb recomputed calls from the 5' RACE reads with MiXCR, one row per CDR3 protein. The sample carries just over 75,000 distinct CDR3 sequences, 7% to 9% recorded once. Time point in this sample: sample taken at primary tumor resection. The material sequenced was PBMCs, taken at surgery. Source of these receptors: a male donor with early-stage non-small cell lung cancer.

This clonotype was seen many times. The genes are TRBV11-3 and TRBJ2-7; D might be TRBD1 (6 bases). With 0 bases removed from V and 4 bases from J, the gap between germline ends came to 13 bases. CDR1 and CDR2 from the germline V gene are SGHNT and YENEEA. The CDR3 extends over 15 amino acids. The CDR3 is CASSLDRGQLYEQYF. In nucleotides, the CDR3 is TGTGCCAGCAGCTTAGATCGGGGACAACTTTACGAGCAGTACTTC.

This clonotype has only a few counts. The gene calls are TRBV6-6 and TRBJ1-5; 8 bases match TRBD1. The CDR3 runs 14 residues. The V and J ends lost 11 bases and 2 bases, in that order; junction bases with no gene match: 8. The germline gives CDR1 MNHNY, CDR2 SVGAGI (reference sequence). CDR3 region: CAGGQGDRNQPQHF. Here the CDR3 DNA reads TGTGCCGGAGGACAGGGCGATCGCAATCAGCCCCAGCATTTT.

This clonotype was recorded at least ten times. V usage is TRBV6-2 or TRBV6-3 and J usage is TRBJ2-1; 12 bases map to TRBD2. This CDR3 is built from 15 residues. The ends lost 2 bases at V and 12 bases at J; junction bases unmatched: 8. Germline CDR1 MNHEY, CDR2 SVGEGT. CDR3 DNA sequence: TGTGCCAGCAGTTACGATACTAGCGGGAGGCCCCTGCAGTTCTTC. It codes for CASSYDTSGRPLQFF.

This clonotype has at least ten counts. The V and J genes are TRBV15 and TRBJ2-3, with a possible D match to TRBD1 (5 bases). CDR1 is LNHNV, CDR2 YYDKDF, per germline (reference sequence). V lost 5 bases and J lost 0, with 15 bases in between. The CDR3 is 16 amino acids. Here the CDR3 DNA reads TGTGCCACCAGCTCCAGGACACGCCCTAGCACAGATACGCAGTATTTT. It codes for CATSSRTRPSTDTQYF.

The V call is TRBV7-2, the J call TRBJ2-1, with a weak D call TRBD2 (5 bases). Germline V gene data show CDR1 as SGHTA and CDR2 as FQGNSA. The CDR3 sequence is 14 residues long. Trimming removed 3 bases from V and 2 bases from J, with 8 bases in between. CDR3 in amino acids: CASSFTGTYNEQFF. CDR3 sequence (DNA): TGTGCCAGCAGCTTTACCGGGACCTACAATGAGCAGTTCTTC.

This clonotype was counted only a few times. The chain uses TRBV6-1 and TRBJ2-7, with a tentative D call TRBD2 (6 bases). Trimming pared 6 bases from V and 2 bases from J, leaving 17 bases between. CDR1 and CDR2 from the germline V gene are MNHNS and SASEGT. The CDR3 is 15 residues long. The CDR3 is CASSPDWGVPYEQYF. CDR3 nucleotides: TGTGCCAGCAGCCCAGACTGGGGGGTCCCCTACGAGCAGTACTTC.

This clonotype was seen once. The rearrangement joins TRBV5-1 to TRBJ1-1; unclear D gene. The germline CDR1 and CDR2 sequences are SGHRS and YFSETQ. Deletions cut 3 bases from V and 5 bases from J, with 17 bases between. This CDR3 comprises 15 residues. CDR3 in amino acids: CASSSGMHEVTEAFF. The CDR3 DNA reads TGCGCCAGCAGCTCCGGAATGCACGAGGTGACTGAAGCTTTCTTT.

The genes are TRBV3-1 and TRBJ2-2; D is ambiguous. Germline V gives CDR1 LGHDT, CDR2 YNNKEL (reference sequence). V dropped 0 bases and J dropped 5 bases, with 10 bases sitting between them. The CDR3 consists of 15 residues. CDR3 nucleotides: TGTGCCAGCAGCCAAGATTGGACCACAACCGGGGAGCTGTTTTTT. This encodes CASSQDWTTTGELFF.

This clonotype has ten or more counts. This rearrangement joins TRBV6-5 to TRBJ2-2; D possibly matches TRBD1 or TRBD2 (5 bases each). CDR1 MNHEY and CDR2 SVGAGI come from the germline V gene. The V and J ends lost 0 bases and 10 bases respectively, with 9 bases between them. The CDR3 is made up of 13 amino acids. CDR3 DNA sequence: TGTGCCAGCAGTTACTCGAGGGGCGCGGAGCTGTTTTTT. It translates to CASSYSRGAELFF.

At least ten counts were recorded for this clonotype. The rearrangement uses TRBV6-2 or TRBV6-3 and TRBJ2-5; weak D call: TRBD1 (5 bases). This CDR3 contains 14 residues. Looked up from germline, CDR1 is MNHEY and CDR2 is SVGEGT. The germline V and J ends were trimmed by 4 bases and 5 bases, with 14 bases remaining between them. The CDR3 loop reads CASSFFQGWETQYF. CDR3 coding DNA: TGTGCCAGCAGTTTCTTCCAGGGTTGGGAGACCCAGTACTTC.

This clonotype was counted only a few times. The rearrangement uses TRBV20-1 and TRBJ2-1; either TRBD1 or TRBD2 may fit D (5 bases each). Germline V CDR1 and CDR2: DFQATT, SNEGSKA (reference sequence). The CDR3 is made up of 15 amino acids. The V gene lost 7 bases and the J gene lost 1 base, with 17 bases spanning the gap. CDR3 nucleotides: TGCAGTGGGGGGTCGCGAGGGATATCCTACAATGAGCAGTTCTTC. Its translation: CSGGSRGISYNEQFF.

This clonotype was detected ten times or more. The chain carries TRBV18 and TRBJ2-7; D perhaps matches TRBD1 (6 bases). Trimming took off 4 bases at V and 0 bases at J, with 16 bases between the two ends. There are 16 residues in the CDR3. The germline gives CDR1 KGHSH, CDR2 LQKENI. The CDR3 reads CASSQVVRTDSYEQYF. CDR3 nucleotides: TGTGCCAGCTCACAGGTGGTAAGGACAGACTCCTACGAGCAGTACTTC.

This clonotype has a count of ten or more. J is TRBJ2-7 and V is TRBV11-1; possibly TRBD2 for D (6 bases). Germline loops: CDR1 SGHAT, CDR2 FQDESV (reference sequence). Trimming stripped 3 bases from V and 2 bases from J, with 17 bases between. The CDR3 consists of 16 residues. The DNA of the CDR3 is TGTGCCAGCAGCTTTGCGGGCGCGGGGACGGCCTACGAGCAGTACTTC. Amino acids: CASSFAGAGTAYEQYF.

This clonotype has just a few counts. Here the CDR3 DNA reads TGTGCCAGCAGGGGAGTACTTGGCTACACCTTC. This encodes CASRGVLGYTF. This chain links TRBV6-6 with TRBJ1-2; D is unclear. CDR1 and CDR2 from the germline V gene are MNHNY and SVGAGI (reference sequence). This CDR3 has 11 residues. V shed 6 bases and J shed 7 bases, with 9 bases lying between them.

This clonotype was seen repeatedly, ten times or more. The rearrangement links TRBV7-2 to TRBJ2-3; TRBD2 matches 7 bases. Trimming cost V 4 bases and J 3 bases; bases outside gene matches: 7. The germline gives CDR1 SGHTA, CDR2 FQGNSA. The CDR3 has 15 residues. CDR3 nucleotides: TGTGCCAGCAGCTCGACTAGCAGGTTTACAGATACGCAGTATTTT. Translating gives CASSSTSRFTDTQYF.

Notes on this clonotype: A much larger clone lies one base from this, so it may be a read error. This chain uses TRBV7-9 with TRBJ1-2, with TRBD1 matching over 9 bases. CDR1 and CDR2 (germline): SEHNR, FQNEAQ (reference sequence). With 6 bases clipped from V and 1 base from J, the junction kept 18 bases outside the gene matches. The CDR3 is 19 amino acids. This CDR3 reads CASRPADSGTGRRNYGYTF. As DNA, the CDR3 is TGTGCCAGCAGGCCGGCCGATTCCGGGACAGGGAGGCGTAACTATGGCTACACCTTC. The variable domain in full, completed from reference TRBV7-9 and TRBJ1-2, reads DTGVSQNPRHKITKRGQNVTFRCDPISEHNRLYWYRQTLGQGPEFLTYFQNEAQLEKSRLLSDRFSAERPKGSFSTLEIQRTEQGDSAMYLCASRPADSGTGRRNYGYTFGSGTRLTVV.

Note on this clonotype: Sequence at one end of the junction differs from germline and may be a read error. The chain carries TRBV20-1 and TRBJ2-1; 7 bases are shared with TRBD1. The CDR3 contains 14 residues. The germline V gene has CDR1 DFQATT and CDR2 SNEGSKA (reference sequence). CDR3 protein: CRARDRDSYNEQFF. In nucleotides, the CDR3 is TGCAGAGCTAGAGACCGGGACAGCTACAATGAGCAGTTCTTC.